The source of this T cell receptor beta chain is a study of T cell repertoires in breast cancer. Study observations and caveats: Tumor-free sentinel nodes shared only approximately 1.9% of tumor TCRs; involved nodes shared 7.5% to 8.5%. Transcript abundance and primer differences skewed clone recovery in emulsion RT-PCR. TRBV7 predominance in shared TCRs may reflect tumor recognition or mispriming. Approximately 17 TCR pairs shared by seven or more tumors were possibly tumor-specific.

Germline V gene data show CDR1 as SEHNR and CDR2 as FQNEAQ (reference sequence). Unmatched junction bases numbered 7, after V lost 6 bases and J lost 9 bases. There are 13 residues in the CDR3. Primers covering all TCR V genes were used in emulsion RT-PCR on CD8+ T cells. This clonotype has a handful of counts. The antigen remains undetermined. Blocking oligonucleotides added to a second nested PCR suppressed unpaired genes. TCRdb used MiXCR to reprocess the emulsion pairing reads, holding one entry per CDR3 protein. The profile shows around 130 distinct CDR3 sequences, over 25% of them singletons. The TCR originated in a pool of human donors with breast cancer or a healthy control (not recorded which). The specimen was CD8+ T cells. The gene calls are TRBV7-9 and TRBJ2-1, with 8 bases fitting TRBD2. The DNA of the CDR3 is TGTGCCAGCAGTGTTCGGGGGGGCCCTGAGCAGTTCTTC. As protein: CASSVRGGPEQFF.